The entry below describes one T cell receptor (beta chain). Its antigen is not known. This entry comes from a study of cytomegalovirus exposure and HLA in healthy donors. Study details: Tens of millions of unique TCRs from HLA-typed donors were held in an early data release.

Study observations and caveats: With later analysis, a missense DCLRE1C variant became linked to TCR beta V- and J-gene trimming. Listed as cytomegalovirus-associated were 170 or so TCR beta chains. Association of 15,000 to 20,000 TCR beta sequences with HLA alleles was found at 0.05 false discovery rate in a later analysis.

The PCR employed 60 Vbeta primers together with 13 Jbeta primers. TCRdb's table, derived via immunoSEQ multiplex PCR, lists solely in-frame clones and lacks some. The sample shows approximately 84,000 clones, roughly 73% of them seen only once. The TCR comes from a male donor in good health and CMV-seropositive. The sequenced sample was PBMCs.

The CDR3 region is CAIRLDSITEAFF. CDR3 DNA sequence: TGTGCCATCAGGCTAGACAGTATCACTGAAGCTTTCTTT. This chain joins TRBV10-3 and TRBJ1-1, with D perhaps TRBD1 (5 bases). The V end was cut by 6 bases, the J end by 4 bases, with 12 bases between. Germline values: CDR1 ENHRY, CDR2 SYGVKD. The length of the CDR3 is 13 residues.